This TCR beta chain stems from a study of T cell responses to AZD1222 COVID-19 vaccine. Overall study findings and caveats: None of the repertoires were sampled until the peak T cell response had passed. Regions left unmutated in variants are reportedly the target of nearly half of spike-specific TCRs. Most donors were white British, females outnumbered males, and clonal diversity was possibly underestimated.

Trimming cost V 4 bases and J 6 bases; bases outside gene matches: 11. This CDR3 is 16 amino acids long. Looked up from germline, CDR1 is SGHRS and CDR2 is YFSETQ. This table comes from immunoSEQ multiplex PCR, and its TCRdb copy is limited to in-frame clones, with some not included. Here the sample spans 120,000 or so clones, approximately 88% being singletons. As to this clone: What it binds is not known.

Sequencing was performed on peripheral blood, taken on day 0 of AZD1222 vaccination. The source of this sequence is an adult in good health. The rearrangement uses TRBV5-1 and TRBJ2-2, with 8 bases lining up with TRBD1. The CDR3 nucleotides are TGCGCCAGCAGCCCTTCCGGGACAGGAGGGTCCGGGGAGCTGTTTTTT. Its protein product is CASSPSGTGGSGELFF.